This record covers a single TCR beta chain. The CDR3 contains 15 residues. CDR1 is SGHTA and CDR2 is FQGNSA in the germline V gene. Trimming took off 2 bases at V and 1 base at J, with 9 bases between the two ends. This table comes from immunoSEQ multiplex PCR, and its TCRdb copy is limited to in-frame clones, with some not included. The sample records 250,000 to 350,000 clones, about 92% being singletons. This record comes from a study of blood T cell repertoires in COVID-19. Study context: Donors in the United States, Italy and Spain gave samples during acute or convalescent COVID-19.

Participants' own reports of clinical history determined their cohort assignment. Cohort 3 recovered donors had two negative PCRs, clearance, or symptom resolution. The sequence came from a woman under 40 who had recovered from COVID-19. Sequencing was carried out using PBMCs or T cells enriched from blood (not recorded which). The rearrangement links TRBV7-2 to TRBJ1-5, with a possible D match to TRBD1 (5 bases). DNA of the CDR3: TGTGCCAGCAGCTTACGGGGGGGAAGCAATCAGCCCCAGCATTTT. Protein sequence: CASSLRGGSNQPQHF.